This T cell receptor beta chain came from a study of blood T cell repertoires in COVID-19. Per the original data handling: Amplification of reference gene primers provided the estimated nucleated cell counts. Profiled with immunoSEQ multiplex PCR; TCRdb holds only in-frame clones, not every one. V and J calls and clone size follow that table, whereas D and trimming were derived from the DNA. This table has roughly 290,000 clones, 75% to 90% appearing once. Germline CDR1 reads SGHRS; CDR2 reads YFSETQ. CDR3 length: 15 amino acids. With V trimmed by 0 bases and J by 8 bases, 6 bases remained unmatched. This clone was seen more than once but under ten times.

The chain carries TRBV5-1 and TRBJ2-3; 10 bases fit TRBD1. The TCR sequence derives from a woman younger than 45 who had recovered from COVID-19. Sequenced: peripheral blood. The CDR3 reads CASSLEGQGTSTQYF. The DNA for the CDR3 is TGCGCCAGCAGCTTGGAGGGACAGGGGACATCTACGCAGTATTTT.